The present T cell receptor beta chain was sequenced within a study of Graves' ophthalmopathy and Graves' hyperthyroidism. Amplification targeted the TCR beta CDR3 regions, with RNA transcripts as the source material. The first round was an RT-PCR with HTBI primers, and the second round was a multiplex PCR. TCRdb itself ran the multiplex PCR reads through MiXCR, one entry per CDR3 protein. The top ten hold 4.7% of the sample, which has tens of thousands of distinct CDR3 sequences, under 55% seen once. Serum thyroxine and TRAb, along with clinical symptoms, thyroid ultrasound and orbital computed tomography, were what diagnosis relied on. PBMCs were obtained from 8 to 10 ml of fresh peripheral blood. In germline, CDR1 is MRHNA, CDR2 SNTAGT. CDR3 length equals 14 residues. The junction had 0 bases not matched to a gene; V was cut back by 3 bases and J by 4 bases. Study conclusions and caveats: Most clonotypes expanded in thyroid above 0.001 frequency were present in blood too.

Of note for this clonotype: The antigen remains unidentified.

This chain connects TRBV6-4 to TRBJ2-6; 7 positions match TRBD2. This sequence originates from an adult woman with Graves' ophthalmopathy. The material sequenced was peripheral blood. This CDR3 reads CASSETSGANVLTF. The CDR3 nucleotides are TGTGCCAGCAGTGAGACTAGCGGGGCCAACGTCCTGACTTTC.